A single count supports the clone carrying this T cell receptor (beta chain). The data were taken from a study of OX40 agonist ivuxolimab in advanced cancers. Overall study: Ivuxolimab, an agonistic anti-OX40 (CD134) antibody, was given to patients.

The germline V gene has CDR1 LNHNV and CDR2 YYDKDF (reference sequence). After removal of 2 bases from V and 5 bases from J, the junction contained 12 bases not matched to a gene. CDR3 length: 18 residues. Here immunoSEQ multiplex PCR was the method, and the copy in TCRdb shows in-frame clones only, minus some. The sample has about 43,000 clones, 80% seen once. V and J are TRBV15 and TRBJ2-3; 11 positions match TRBD2. The source of this sequence is an adult with an advanced solid tumor such as melanoma, head and neck, liver or kidney cancer. The sequencing used CD4+ or CD8+ T cells sorted from blood, collected in a trial of the OX40 agonist ivuxolimab. The chain's CDR3 is CATSRSTSSGRGIDTQYF. Written as DNA, the CDR3 is TGTGCCACCAGCAGATCAACCAGTAGCGGGAGGGGGATAGATACGCAGTATTTT.